This T cell receptor beta chain was recorded in a study of beta chain features in type 1 diabetes. Study context: There was similarity between patients and healthy donors in age, gender and cell yields. Whole-study findings and limits: Cells that show high TCR expression could be over-represented by cDNA sequencing.

Expressed TCRB transcripts were sequenced, since all the RNA that had been isolated was reverse transcribed. Repertoires were generated with immunoSEQ multiplex PCR, while TCRdb's copy carries only in-frame clones and drops some. The profile shows 130,000 to 150,000 clones, nearly 50% of them singletons. Turning to this clone: Its antigen remains unknown.

The source material was Tregs from blood. This clonotype was obtained from a man aged 18-30 years in good health.

CDR3 nucleotide sequence: TGTGCCAGCAGCTATATACAGGGGTCCGGTGGCTACACCTTC. Translated, it gives CASSYIQGSGGYTF. This chain joins TRBV5-5 and TRBJ1-2, with TRBD1 identical over 7 bases. CDR3 length: 14 residues. CDR1 and CDR2 (germline): SGHKS, YYEKEE (reference sequence). With V trimmed by 3 bases and J by 7 bases, 9 bases remained unmatched.